This T cell receptor (beta chain) was sequenced during a study of T cells in Graves' hyperthyroidism and ophthalmopathy. Looking at the study overall: Peripheral blood collection took place at initial diagnosis, before any treatment.

Deletions cut 5 bases from V and 2 bases from J, with 13 bases between. Germline values: CDR1 MNHEY, CDR2 SMNVEV (reference sequence). The length of the CDR3 is 14 residues. No ophthalmopathy progression within 18 months constituted stable Graves' hyperthyroidism. Diagnoses rested on clinical symptoms, serum thyroxine and TRAb, thyroid ultrasound and orbital computed tomography. What was amplified from RNA transcripts were TCR beta CDR3 regions. TCR CDR3 regions were first amplified by RT-PCR with HTBI primers. Each CDR3 protein gets one entry after TCRdb re-called the multiplex PCR reads with MiXCR. The sample contains roughly 300,000 distinct CDR3 sequences, about 15% of which appear only once.

Sequencing was done on a sample of blood. The rearrangement links TRBV27 to TRBJ2-7; a weak D match, TRBD1 (5 bases). This receptor was taken from a woman in her 30s with Graves' hyperthyroidism. As DNA, the CDR3 is TGTGCCAGCAGTCCCCAGGGCCCCACCTACGAGCAGTACTTC. The encoded protein is CASSPQGPTYEQYF.